This entry lists 5 T cell receptor beta chains sequenced from one sample in a study of response to subunit inactivated influenza vaccine. Each CDR3 protein gets one entry after TCRdb re-called the RT-PCR reads with MiXCR. The sample carries over 800,000 distinct CDR3 sequences, approximately 21% recorded once. Sequencing was performed on PBMCs from blood, taken around 5 days after vaccination. These receptors were taken from a man aged 50-60 years who received an inactivated influenza vaccine.

The gene calls are TRBV9 and TRBJ2-5; D is perhaps TRBD2 (6 bases). This CDR3 is 16 amino acids long. Germline-derived CDR1 and CDR2 are SGDLS and YYNGEE. Trimming shortened V by 3 bases and J by 2 bases, and 17 bases separated the two germline ends. In DNA form, the CDR3 reads TGTGCCAGCAGCGCCGCGGGCGGGGACTTTCAAGAGACCCAGTACTTC. It is translated as CASSAAGGDFQETQYF. Full variable domain (remainder filled in from reference TRBV9 and TRBJ2-5): DSGVTQTPKHLITATGQRVTLRCSPRSGDLSVYWYQQSLDQGLQFLIQYYNGEERAKGNILERFSAQQFPDLHSELNLSSLELGDSALYFCASSAAGGDFQETQYFGPGTRLLVL.

The V gene is TRBV4-1, the J gene TRBJ1-4; 9 bases agree with TRBD1. The CDR3 loop spans 15 amino acids. Germline V gives CDR1 MGHRA, CDR2 YSYEKL. The junction had 9 bases not matched to a gene; V was cut back by 6 bases and J by 7 bases. The CDR3, as DNA: TGCGCCAGCAGTCAGGACAGGGGCGACGGTGAAAAACTGTTTTTT. Its translation is CASSQDRGDGEKLFF.

This clonotype was picked up many times. The chain is built from TRBV28 and TRBJ2-3, with 12 bases identical to TRBD2. The CDR3 extends over 15 amino acids. Per the germline V gene, CDR1 is MDHEN and CDR2 is SYDVKM. V dropped 6 bases and J dropped 2; count of bases not matched to a gene: 3. CDR3 loop: CASSWTSGNTDTQYF. The CDR3 coding sequence is TGTGCCAGCAGCTGGACTAGCGGGAACACAGATACGCAGTATTTT.

The sample holds a few counts of this clonotype. The CDR3 nucleotides are TGTGCCAGCAGCTTGGTCAAGGCTGAGCAGTTCTTC. As protein: CASSLVKAEQFF. The rearrangement uses TRBV7-9 and TRBJ2-1; D call uncertain. Germline CDR1 reads SEHNR; CDR2 reads FQNEAQ (reference sequence). The CDR3 consists of 12 residues. V lost 3 bases and J lost 9, with 9 bases in between.

The chain uses TRBV6-1 and TRBJ2-7; 8 bases fit TRBD2. From germline, CDR1 is MNHNS and CDR2 SASEGT. V shed 7 bases, J shed 2 bases, and the junction held 7 bases outside the gene matches. The length of the CDR3 is 14 residues. The CDR3 nucleotides are TGTGCCAGCACGGTAGCGGGAACCCCCTACGAGCAGTACTTC. Translation: CASTVAGTPYEQYF.